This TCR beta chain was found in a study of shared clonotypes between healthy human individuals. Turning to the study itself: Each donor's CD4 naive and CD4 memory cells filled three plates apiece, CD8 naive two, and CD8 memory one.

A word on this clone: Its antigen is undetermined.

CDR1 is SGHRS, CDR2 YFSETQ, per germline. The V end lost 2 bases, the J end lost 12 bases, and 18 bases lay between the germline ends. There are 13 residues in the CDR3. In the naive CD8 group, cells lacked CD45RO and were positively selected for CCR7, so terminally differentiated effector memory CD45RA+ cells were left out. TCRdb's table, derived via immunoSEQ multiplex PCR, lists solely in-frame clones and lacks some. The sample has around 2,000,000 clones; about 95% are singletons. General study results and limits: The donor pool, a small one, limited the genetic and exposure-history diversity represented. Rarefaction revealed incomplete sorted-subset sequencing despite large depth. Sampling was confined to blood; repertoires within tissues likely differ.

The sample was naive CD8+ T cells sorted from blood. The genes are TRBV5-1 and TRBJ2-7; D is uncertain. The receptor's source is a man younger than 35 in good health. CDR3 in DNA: TGCGCCAGCAGCTTTTCCCCATCATACGGCGCGTACTTC. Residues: CASSFSPSYGAYF.